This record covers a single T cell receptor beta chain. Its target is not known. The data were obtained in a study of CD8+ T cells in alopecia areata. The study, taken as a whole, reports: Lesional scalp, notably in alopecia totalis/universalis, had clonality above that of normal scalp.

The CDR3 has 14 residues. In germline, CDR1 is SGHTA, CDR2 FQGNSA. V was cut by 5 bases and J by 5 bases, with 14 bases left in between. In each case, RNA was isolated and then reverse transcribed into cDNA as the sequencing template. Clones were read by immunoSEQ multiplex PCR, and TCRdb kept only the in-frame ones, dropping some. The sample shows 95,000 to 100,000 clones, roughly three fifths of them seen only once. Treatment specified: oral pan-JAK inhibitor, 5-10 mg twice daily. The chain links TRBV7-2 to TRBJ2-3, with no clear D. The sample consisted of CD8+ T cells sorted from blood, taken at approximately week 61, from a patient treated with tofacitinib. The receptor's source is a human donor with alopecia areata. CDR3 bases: TGTGCCAGCAGCCCTCATTTTCGGAAAGATACGCAGTATTTT. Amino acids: CASSPHFRKDTQYF.